The table lists the clone carrying this T cell receptor (beta chain) with a few counts. Antigen: not known. Each CDR3 protein is one row after TCRdb ran MiXCR on the RT-PCR reads. The sample yields over 650,000 distinct CDR3 sequences, roughly 18% seen once. The data are from a study of response to subunit inactivated influenza vaccine. Study-wide results and limits: Authors suggested few new T cells are recruited by each seasonal influenza vaccination.

This specimen consisted of PBMCs from blood, obtained about 5 days after vaccination. The sequence came from a man between 45 and 60 years old who received an inactivated influenza vaccine.

The CDR3 sequence is CASSFRDSNTDTQYF. CDR3 sequence (DNA): TGTGCCAGCAGCTTCCGGGACAGCAACACAGATACGCAGTATTTT. The chain couples TRBV7-2 to TRBJ2-3; TRBD1 aligns across 7 bases. V was pared by 3 bases and J by 2 bases, with 5 bases of the junction left unmatched. The V gene's germline CDR1 is SGHTA and CDR2 FQGNSA. The CDR3 spans 15 residues. Drawing the rest from reference TRBV7-2 and TRBJ2-3, the complete variable domain is GAGVSQSPSNKVTEKGKDVELRCDPISGHTALYWYRQSLGQGLEFLIYFQGNSAPDKSGLPSDRFSAERTGGSVSTLTIQRTQQEDSAVYLCASSFRDSNTDTQYFGPGTRLTVL.